This T cell receptor (beta chain) was observed in a study of T cells in pancreatic ductal adenocarcinoma. General study findings and limits: Enrichment of CD45RO+ effector over naive T cells in tumors may bias clonality. Tumor samples had fewer productive templates and roughly 8-fold fewer unique clonotypes than blood. Tumor and blood clonality did not differ significantly, about 0.112 versus 0.072. The resected pancreatic cancer cohort was biased toward the minority with early-stage disease.

Profiling relied on immunoSEQ multiplex PCR, and the TCRdb table lists in-frame clones only, not all of them. The table records 97,000 or so clones, roughly 96% of them present only once. Comment on this clone: Its antigen remains unidentified.

With 0 bases clipped from V and 6 bases from J, the junction kept 5 bases outside the gene matches. Germline V gives CDR1 LGHNA, CDR2 YNFKEQ. CDR3 length equals 16 residues. No neoadjuvant therapy was given to the selected pancreatic ductal adenocarcinoma patients before their surgery. The sample consisted of PBMCs. The chain uses TRBV4-2 and TRBJ2-7; 13 nucleotides line up with TRBD2. This sequence originates from a human donor with pancreatic ductal adenocarcinoma. DNA of the CDR3: TGTGCCAGCAGCCAAGATCGGAGACTAGCGGGAGGCGAGCAGTACTTC. Protein product: CASSQDRRLAGGEQYF.